Here is one TCR beta chain with its context. The genes are named according to mouse. This record comes from a study of tissue T cells after allogeneic stem cell transplantation. The protocol was immunoSEQ multiplex PCR, while the TCRdb copy is restricted to in-frame clones and leaves out a portion. There are some 6,000 clones in the sample; roughly 50% occur only once, and around 5.9% lies in the top ten. Described time point: mouse harvest day 7 after allogeneic transplant. Mouse grafts combined 10^7 T-cell-depleted bone marrow cells with 10^6 splenic CD5+ T cells. The origin of this receptor is a female BALB/c mouse given C57BL/6 T cells with graft-versus-host disease after an allogeneic hematopoietic cell transplant. The specimen was gut tissue.

The CDR3 DNA, read in part, is TGTGCCAGCTCTCCACAGTCAAACACCGGGCAGCTCTAC. Its translation: CASSPQSNTGQLY. The whole CDR3 protein is CASSPQSNTGQLYF. The V and J genes are TRBV12-2 and TRBJ2-2, with no clear D. The read finishes 1 residue shy of the CDR3 end, and the germline J gene is used to complete it. The V gene's germline CDR1 is SGHLS and CDR2 HYDKME. This CDR3 comprises 14 residues. Between the trimmed V and J ends, which lost 2 bases and 0 bases, there was a span of 6 bases.